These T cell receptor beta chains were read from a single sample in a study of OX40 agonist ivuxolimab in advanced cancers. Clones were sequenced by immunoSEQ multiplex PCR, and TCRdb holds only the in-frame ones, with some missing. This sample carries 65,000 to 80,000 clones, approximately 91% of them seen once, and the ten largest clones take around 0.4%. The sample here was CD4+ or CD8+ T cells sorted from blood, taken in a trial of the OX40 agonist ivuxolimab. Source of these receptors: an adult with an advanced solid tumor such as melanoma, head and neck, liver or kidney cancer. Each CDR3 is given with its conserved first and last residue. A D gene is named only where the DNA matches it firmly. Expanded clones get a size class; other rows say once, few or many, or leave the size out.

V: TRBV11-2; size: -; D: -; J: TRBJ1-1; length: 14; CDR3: CASSLTVENTEAFF; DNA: TGTGCCAGCAGTCTGACGGTAGAGAACACTGAAGCTTTCTTT
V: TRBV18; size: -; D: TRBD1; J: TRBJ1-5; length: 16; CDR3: CASSAGTGGSNQPQHF; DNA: TGTGCCAGCTCAGCGGGGACAGGGGGAAGCAATCAGCCCCAGCATTTT
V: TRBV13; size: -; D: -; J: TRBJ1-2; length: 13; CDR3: CASSLGGRGRYTF; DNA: TGTGCCAGCAGCTTAGGCGGCCGGGGTCGCTACACCTTC
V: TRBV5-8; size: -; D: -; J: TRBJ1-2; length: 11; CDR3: CASSALWGYTF; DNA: TGTGCCAGCAGCGCGCTGTGGGGCTACACCTTC
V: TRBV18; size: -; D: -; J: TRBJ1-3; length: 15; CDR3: CASSPPGDSGNTIYF; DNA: TGTGCCAGCTCACCACCGGGGGACTCTGGAAACACCATATATTTT
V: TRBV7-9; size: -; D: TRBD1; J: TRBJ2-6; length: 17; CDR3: CASPIGTGYSGANVLTF; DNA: TGTGCCAGCCCGATCGGGACAGGATACTCTGGGGCCAACGTCCTGACTTTC
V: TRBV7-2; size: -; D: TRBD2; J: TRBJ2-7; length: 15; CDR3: CASSLGGGRTYEQYF; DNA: TGTGCCAGCAGCTTAGGTGGCGGGAGAACCTACGAGCAGTACTTC
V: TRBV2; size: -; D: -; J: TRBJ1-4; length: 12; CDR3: CAGSGVSEKLFF; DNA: TGTGCCGGCAGTGGAGTTTCTGAAAAACTGTTTTTT
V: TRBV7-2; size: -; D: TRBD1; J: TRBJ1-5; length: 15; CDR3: CASSRVSGGVQPQHF; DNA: TGTGCCAGCAGCCGAGTCTCAGGGGGCGTTCAGCCCCAGCATTTT
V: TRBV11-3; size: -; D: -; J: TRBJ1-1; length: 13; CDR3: CASSLEAGGKAFF; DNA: TGTGCCAGCAGCTTAGAGGCCGGGGGAAAAGCTTTCTTT
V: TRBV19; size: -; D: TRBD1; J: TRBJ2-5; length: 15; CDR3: CASSISTGGPETQYF; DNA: TGTGCCAGTAGTATATCGACAGGGGGCCCCGAGACCCAGTACTTC
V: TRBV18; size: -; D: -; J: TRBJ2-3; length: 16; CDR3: CASSRPDGRRTDTQYF; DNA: TGTGCCAGCTCTCGACCCGACGGACGGCGCACAGATACGCAGTATTTT
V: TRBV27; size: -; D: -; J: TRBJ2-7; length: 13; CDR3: CASSLTLSYEQYF; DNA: TGTGCCAGCAGTTTAACGTTGTCCTACGAGCAGTACTTC
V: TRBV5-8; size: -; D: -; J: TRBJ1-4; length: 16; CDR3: CASSLQSPLLSEKLFF; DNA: TGTGCCAGCAGCTTACAGTCGCCGCTGCTATCGGAAAAACTGTTTTTT
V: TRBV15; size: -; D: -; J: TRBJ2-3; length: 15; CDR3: CATSRDHKGSDTQYF; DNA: TGTGCCACCAGCAGAGATCACAAGGGGTCAGATACGCAGTATTTT
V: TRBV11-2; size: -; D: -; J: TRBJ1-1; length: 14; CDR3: CASDHVPRNTEAFF; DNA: TGTGCCAGCGATCACGTCCCAAGAAACACTGAAGCTTTCTTT
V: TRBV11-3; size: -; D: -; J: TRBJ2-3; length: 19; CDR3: CASSLVGSTGSGGIRTQYF; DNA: TGTGCCAGCAGCTTAGTGGGGTCAACAGGGTCTGGAGGGATACGCACGCAGTATTTT
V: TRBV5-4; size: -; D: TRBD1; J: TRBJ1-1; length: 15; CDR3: CASSPPGTGNTEAFF; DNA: TGTGCCAGCAGCCCCCCCGGGACAGGGAACACTGAAGCTTTCTTT
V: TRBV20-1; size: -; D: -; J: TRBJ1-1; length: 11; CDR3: CSASLTTEAFF; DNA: TGCAGTGCTAGTTTAACTACTGAAGCTTTCTTT
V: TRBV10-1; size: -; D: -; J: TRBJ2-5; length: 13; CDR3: CASSEQGVETQYF; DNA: TGCGCCAGCAGTGAGCAGGGTGTGGAGACCCAGTACTTC
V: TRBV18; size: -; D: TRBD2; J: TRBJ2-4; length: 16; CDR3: CASSPLAGGGKNIQYF; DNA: TGTGCCAGCTCACCCCTTGCGGGAGGGGGCAAAAACATTCAGTACTTC
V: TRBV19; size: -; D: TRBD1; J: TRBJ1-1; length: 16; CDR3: CASSRDRGPMNTEAFF; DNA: TGTGCCAGTAGTCGTGACAGGGGGCCCATGAACACTGAAGCTTTCTTT
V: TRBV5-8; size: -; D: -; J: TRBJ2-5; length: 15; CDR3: CASSLHRQAQETQYF; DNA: TGTGCCAGCAGCCTGCACCGACAGGCCCAAGAGACCCAGTACTTC
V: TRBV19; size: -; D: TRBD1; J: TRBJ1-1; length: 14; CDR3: CASSPRGTGTEAFF; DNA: TGTGCCAGTTCCCCTCGGGGGACAGGGACTGAAGCTTTCTTT
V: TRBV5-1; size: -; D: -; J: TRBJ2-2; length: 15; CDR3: CASSINSGNTGELFF; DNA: TGCGCCAGCTCTATCAATAGTGGGAACACCGGGGAGCTGTTTTTT
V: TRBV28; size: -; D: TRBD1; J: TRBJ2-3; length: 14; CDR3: CASSRQGSTDTQYF; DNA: TGTGCCAGCAGTCGACAGGGAAGCACAGATACGCAGTATTTT
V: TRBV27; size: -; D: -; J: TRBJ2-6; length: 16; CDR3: CASTGHRGSGANVLTF; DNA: TGTGCCAGTACGGGACACCGAGGGTCTGGGGCCAACGTCCTGACTTTC
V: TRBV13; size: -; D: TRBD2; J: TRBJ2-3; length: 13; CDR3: CASSSAREGPKYF; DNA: TGTGCCAGCAGCTCTGCGCGGGAGGGCCCCAAGTATTTT
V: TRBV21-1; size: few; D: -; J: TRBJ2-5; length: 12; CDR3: CASLDRKETQYF; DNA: TGTGCCAGCCTGGACAGGAAAGAGACCCAGTACTTC
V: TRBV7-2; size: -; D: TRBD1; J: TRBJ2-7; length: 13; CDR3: CASSIQGPHEQYF; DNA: TGTGCCAGCAGCATACAGGGGCCCCACGAGCAGTACTTC
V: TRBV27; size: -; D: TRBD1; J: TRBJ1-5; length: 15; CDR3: CASSLSDREEQPQHF; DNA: TGTGCCAGCAGTTTATCCGACAGGGAAGAACAGCCCCAGCATTTT
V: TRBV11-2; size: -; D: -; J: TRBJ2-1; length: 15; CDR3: CASSLWAAGNFEQFF; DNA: TGTGCCAGCAGCTTATGGGCGGCCGGCAATTTTGAGCAGTTCTTC
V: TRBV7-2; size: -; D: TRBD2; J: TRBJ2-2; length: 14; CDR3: CASSPATGLAELFF; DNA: TGTGCCAGCAGCCCCGCGACGGGACTAGCGGAGCTGTTTTTT
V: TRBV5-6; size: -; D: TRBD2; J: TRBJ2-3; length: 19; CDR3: CASSRLESIAGGPGDTQYF; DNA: TGTGCCAGCAGCCGCTTAGAATCAATAGCGGGAGGGCCAGGAGATACGCAGTATTTT
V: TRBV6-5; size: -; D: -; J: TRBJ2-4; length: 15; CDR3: CASRPGFLAKNIQYF; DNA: TGTGCCAGCAGACCCGGGTTCCTAGCCAAAAACATTCAGTACTTC